These T cell receptor beta chains were read from a single sample in a study of memory CD4+ T cells and cytomegalovirus serostatus. The repertoire was sequenced with immunoSEQ multiplex PCR; TCRdb's copy has only in-frame clones and lacks some. The sample consists of 40,000 to 60,000 clones, over 75% of them appearing once. Input material: memory CD4+ T cells from blood. These receptors were collected from an adult in good health and CMV-seronegative. Each CDR3 is given with its conserved first and last residue. Fields, in order: clone size, J gene, D gene, V gene, CDR3 DNA, CDR3 protein. D genes are given only for firm matches. Clone size is not always given. Where it is, it says once, few, many or a class for expanded clones.

.	TRBJ2-5	.	TRBV18	TGTGCCAGCTCACCGCGGACCCAAGAGACCCAGTACTTC	CASSPRTQETQYF
once	TRBJ2-1	.	TRBV7-6	TGTGCCAGCAGCTCAGAAAATACCGGGACAGAGCAGTTCTTC	CASSSENTGTEQFF
.	TRBJ2-6	.	TRBV29-1	TGCAGCGTTGGAGGGACTGGGGCCAACGTCCTGACTTTC	CSVGGTGANVLTF
few	TRBJ2-5	TRBD2	TRBV11-2	TGTGCCAGCAGCGAAGTAGCGGGGCAGACCCAGTACTTC	CASSEVAGQTQYF
.	TRBJ2-7	.	TRBV7-8	TGTGCCAGCAGCTTATCGGGGCTACCGCCGCAACAGTACTTC	CASSLSGLPPQQYF
once	TRBJ1-5	.	TRBV19	TGTGCCAGTAGCATAGAGGGAGGATATAGCAATCAGCCCCAGCATTTT	CASSIEGGYSNQPQHF
.	TRBJ2-7	TRBD1	TRBV7-9	TGTGCCAGCAGCTTAGGCCTCGACAGGGTCGACGAGCAGTACTTC	CASSLGLDRVDEQYF
.	TRBJ2-3	.	TRBV7-2	TGTGCCAGCAGCTTATCCGCGGGCACAGATACGCAGTATTTT	CASSLSAGTDTQYF
once	TRBJ2-7	.	TRBV4-2	TGTGCCAGCAGCAGAGACACCCTGTACGAGCAGTACTTC	CASSRDTLYEQYF
.	TRBJ1-5	TRBD1	TRBV27	TGTGCCAGCAGTCCGAGTACAGGGGGCAATCAGCCCCAGCATTTT	CASSPSTGGNQPQHF
once	TRBJ1-5	.	TRBV27	TGTGCCAGCAGTTCCGGACAGCGGCATCAGCCCCAGCATTTT	CASSSGQRHQPQHF
.	TRBJ2-6	.	TRBV2	TGTGCCAGCAGCCTCTCCGGACCCGGGGCCAACGTCCTGACTTTC	CASSLSGPGANVLTF
few	TRBJ2-3	.	TRBV30	TGTGCCTGGTTGCGGGGCACAGATACGCAGTATTTT	CAWLRGTDTQYF
.	TRBJ1-1	TRBD1	TRBV5-1	TGCGCCAGCAGTCCCGGGACAGCCAACACTGAAGCTTTCTTT	CASSPGTANTEAFF
.	TRBJ2-1	TRBD2	TRBV28	TGTGCCAGCAGTCCCCGGGCGGGAGGGTACAATGAGCAGTTCTTC	CASSPRAGGYNEQFF
.	TRBJ2-3	TRBD2	TRBV5-1	TGCGCCAGCAGCCGACTAGCGGGAGGGAGTCCAGATACGCAGTATTTT	CASSRLAGGSPDTQYF
.	TRBJ1-3	.	TRBV5-5	TGTGCCAGCAGCCCCACCAGTGCTCCTGCCGGGGGTGGAAACACCATATATTTT	CASSPTSAPAGGGNTIYF
.	TRBJ2-1	.	TRBV6-1	TGTGCCAGCAGAGGTGCTCGCTCCTACAATGAGCAGTTCTTC	CASRGARSYNEQFF
.	TRBJ2-7	.	TRBV28	TGTGCCAGCAGTTTTTCCCGGGGTAAGACCTACGAGCAGTACTTC	CASSFSRGKTYEQYF
.	TRBJ1-4	.	TRBV21-1	TGTGCCAGCAGCAAAAAGCCCAGGCGTAATGAAAAACTGTTTTTT	CASSKKPRRNEKLFF
.	TRBJ2-5	.	TRBV4-1	TGCGCCAGCAGCCAAGAATATCCTAGCAGGGAGACCCAGTACTTC	CASSQEYPSRETQYF
.	TRBJ1-6	.	TRBV2	TGTGCCAGCAGGGGAGGGGCTGGTTCACCCCTCCACTTT	CASRGGAGSPLHF
.	TRBJ2-6	.	TRBV6-6	TGTGCCTGCCGCCCCCCCTCTGGGGCCAACGTCCTGACTTTC	CACRPPSGANVLTF
once	TRBJ1-2	TRBD1	TRBV30	TGTGCCTGGAACCCCGGGGGACAGGCCAACTATGGCTACACCTTC	CAWNPGGQANYGYTF
.	TRBJ2-5	.	TRBV7-6	TGTGCCAGCAGCCCGACCCAGGGGGAGACCCAGTACTTC	CASSPTQGETQYF